These T cell receptor beta chains were read from a single sample in a study of cytomegalovirus exposure and HLA in healthy donors. Repertoires were generated with immunoSEQ multiplex PCR, while TCRdb's copy carries only in-frame clones and drops some. The sample shows more than 140,000 clones, 64% of them seen only once. The specimen was PBMCs. These receptors were collected from a woman in her twenties or thirties in good health and CMV-seropositive. Both conserved end residues are part of each CDR3. D genes are given only for firm matches. The listing skips clone size in some rows; elsewhere it reads once, few, many or a size class.

V	D	J	size	DNA	CDR3
TRBV6-1	-	TRBJ1-5	few	TGTGCCAGCAGTGAAGTTGGAGGTGTCGGATCTCAGCCCCAGCATTTT	CASSEVGGVGSQPQHF
TRBV4-1	-	TRBJ2-7	-	TGCGCCAGCAGCCTACGAACTGAGAGGGCGTCCTACGAGCAGTACTTC	CASSLRTERASYEQYF
TRBV11-2	TRBD1	TRBJ2-5	few	TGTGCCAGCAGCCCCTACGGGACAGTGCAAGAGACCCAGTACTTC	CASSPYGTVQETQYF
TRBV6-4	TRBD2	TRBJ2-1	-	TGTGCCAGCAGTGGGACACTAGCGAATGAGCAGTTCTTC	CASSGTLANEQFF
TRBV20-1	-	TRBJ1-2	few	TGCAGTGCCCAAAGGGGGAGCGGCTACACCTTC	CSAQRGSGYTF
TRBV6-1	-	TRBJ2-7	few	TGTGTGACGGGGAACTACGAGCAGTACTTC	CVTGNYEQYF
TRBV10-3	TRBD1	TRBJ2-1	-	TGTGCCATCATGGGGACAGGGACATACAATGAGCAGTTCTTC	CAIMGTGTYNEQFF
TRBV13	TRBD2	TRBJ2-7	few	TGTGCCAGCAGCCTCGGCAGCGGGGGATTCTCCTACGAGCAGTACTTC	CASSLGSGGFSYEQYF
TRBV6-1	-	TRBJ1-5	-	TGTGCCAGCAGTGAAAAGGGGTCTCAGCCCCAGCATTTT	CASSEKGSQPQHF
TRBV4-1	TRBD1	TRBJ1-4	few	TGCGCCAGCAGCCACAGGGGGCTTGGTGAAAAACTGTTTTTT	CASSHRGLGEKLFF
TRBV5-6	TRBD1	TRBJ1-5	-	TGTGCCAGCAGCTTGGAGGGACAGTTAAATCAGCCCCAGCATTTT	CASSLEGQLNQPQHF
TRBV7-9	-	TRBJ2-7	few	TGTGCCAGCAGCTTAGCGGCTTTGGGCAGGGCGAGATCCTACGAGCAGTACTTC	CASSLAALGRARSYEQYF
TRBV9	TRBD2	TRBJ2-3	-	TGTGCCAGTAGCGTAGACGCGGGGGGGCCTATAGCAGATACGCAGTATTTT	CASSVDAGGPIADTQYF
TRBV6-1	-	TRBJ1-5	-	TGTGCCAGCAGTGAACTAACAGGGATAGGACAGCCCCAGCATTTT	CASSELTGIGQPQHF
TRBV6-5	-	TRBJ2-6	-	TGTGCCAGCAGGCGCAAACAGGATGGGGCCAACGTCCTGACTTTC	CASRRKQDGANVLTF
TRBV25-1	-	TRBJ2-2	-	TGTGCCAGCAGCTACAGCTCGAACACCGGGGAGCTGTTTTTT	CASSYSSNTGELFF
TRBV5-4	TRBD1	TRBJ1-1	-	TGTGCCAGCAGCTTGACCTCTTGGACAGGGATGGTTGAAGCTTTCTTT	CASSLTSWTGMVEAFF
TRBV5-1	-	TRBJ2-6	-	TGCGCCAGCAGCTTGGTTGCTAGTGGGGCCAACGTCCTGACTTTC	CASSLVASGANVLTF
TRBV7-8	-	TRBJ1-1	few	TGTGCCAGCAGCCCCGGAGGGAACTTTAACAAAGCTTTCTTT	CASSPGGNFNKAFF
TRBV15	-	TRBJ1-2	-	TGTGCCACCAGCAGAGATCGGGGGGGTTCTGATGGCTACACCTTC	CATSRDRGGSDGYTF
TRBV5-4	-	TRBJ1-1	-	TGTGCCAGCAGCTTGAAAAGCGGAGCCAACACTGAAGCTTTCTTT	CASSLKSGANTEAFF
TRBV2	-	TRBJ2-7	-	TGTGCCAGCAGGGCGGATTCCTACGAGCAGTACTTC	CASRADSYEQYF
TRBV6-1	TRBD1	TRBJ2-7	few	TGTGCCAGCAGTGAAGTTGTAGGACAGGGGGTCGCCTACGAGCAGTACTTC	CASSEVVGQGVAYEQYF
TRBV25-1	-	TRBJ1-1	-	TGTGCCAGCAGTGAACCAGGGCTGAACACTGAAGCTTTCTTT	CASSEPGLNTEAFF
TRBV5-8	-	TRBJ1-2	-	TGTGCCAGCAGCTTGGCGGGGGTCCGCTATGGCTACACCTTC	CASSLAGVRYGYTF
TRBV18	-	TRBJ2-6	-	TGTGCCAGCTCACCAGGAATCCGGGTACAAAAAGCTGGGGCCAACGTCCTGACTTTC	CASSPGIRVQKAGANVLTF
TRBV5-6	-	TRBJ1-1	few	TGTGCCAGCAGCTCCAGGGGTAGGTACACTGAAGCTTTCTTT	CASSSRGRYTEAFF
TRBV6-1	-	TRBJ2-1	-	TGTGCCAGCAGACAGAGCTCCTACAATGAGCAGTTCTTC	CASRQSSYNEQFF
TRBV2	-	TRBJ2-1	-	TGTGCCAGCAGCGAATTGTCACAGGACTACAATGAGCAGTTCTTC	CASSELSQDYNEQFF
TRBV5-1	-	TRBJ2-7	-	TGCGCCAGCAGCCTTGACAGGACTTCCTACGAGCAGTACTTC	CASSLDRTSYEQYF
TRBV11-1	-	TRBJ2-5	-	TGTGCCAGCAGTCTGAGCTCGGGGTTCGGCGGAGGGACCCAGTACTTC	CASSLSSGFGGGTQYF
TRBV28	TRBD1	TRBJ1-2	-	TGTGCCAGCACCGTCGGAGGGGGCTTGTATGGCTACACCTTC	CASTVGGGLYGYTF
TRBV6-6	TRBD1	TRBJ1-4	-	TGTGCCAGCAGTTACCCGGACAGGGACGATGAAAAACTGTTTTTT	CASSYPDRDDEKLFF
TRBV7-9	-	TRBJ1-4	once	TGTGCCAGCAGTTTCGAACAGGGCCGCAATGAAAAACTGTTTTTT	CASSFEQGRNEKLFF
TRBV11-2	-	TRBJ2-5	-	TGTGCCAGCAGCTTATCCCCTGGTCAGGGGAGAAGAGAGACCCAGTACTTC	CASSLSPGQGRRETQYF
TRBV19	-	TRBJ1-2	few	TGTGCCAGTAGTATCCCTCGGGGGGTGTATGGCTACACCTTC	CASSIPRGVYGYTF
TRBV19	-	TRBJ1-5	-	TGTGCCAGTAGTATAACGACAGCTCCATATAGCAATCAGCCCCAGCATTTT	CASSITTAPYSNQPQHF
TRBV7-8	-	TRBJ1-2	-	TGTGCCGACTCGCGGGGCCCGGGCTATGGCTACACCTTC	CADSRGPGYGYTF
TRBV7-6	-	TRBJ1-6	-	TGTGCCAGCAGCAAGTGGCGGGCACCCCTCCACTTT	CASSKWRAPLHF
TRBV29-1	TRBD2	TRBJ2-1	-	TGCAGCGTTTTTAAAGCGGGAGGAGACAATGAGCAGTTCTTC	CSVFKAGGDNEQFF
TRBV10-3	-	TRBJ1-2	-	TGTGCCATCAGTGAGAGTGTTGACACCTATGGCTACACCTTC	CAISESVDTYGYTF